This TCR beta chain derives from a study of identical twins. Study-wide findings and caveats: Modelling approaches yielded underestimates of out-of-frame TCR alpha sharing between monozygotic twins.

Trimming removed 2 bases from V and 4 bases from J, with 11 bases in between. The CDR3 consists of 14 residues. The germline V gene has CDR1 MNHEY and CDR2 SVGAGI. About this clonotype: The antigen is undetermined.

All donors were healthy Caucasians. MiXCR, applied by TCRdb to the 5' RACE reads, yields one record per CDR3 protein. The data show about 330,000 distinct CDR3 sequences, around an eighth seen once. The sample was also linked to a second study, of yellow fever vaccine responses in identical twins. That paper states: Vaccine-induced T cell responses in twins were reportedly observed to appear partly convergent, partly personalized.

V and J are TRBV6-5 and TRBJ1-1; no clear D. Sequencing was performed on CD8+ T cells sorted from blood. The sequence was collected from a young woman in good health. The DNA of the CDR3 is TGTGCCAGCAGTTACGGGCAGGATACCACTGAAGCTTTCTTT. Its translation: CASSYGQDTTEAFF.